This TCR beta chain comes out of a study of siplizumab effects on memory and regulatory T cells. Germline loops: CDR1 MNHEY, CDR2 SVGAGI. With 6 bases clipped from V and 7 bases from J, the junction kept 9 bases outside the gene matches. The CDR3 has 13 amino acids. To note about this clone: The sample carries other DNA sequences with the same CDR3.

Per sample, approximately 100,000 TCR templates were assayed. Here immunoSEQ multiplex PCR was the method, and the copy in TCRdb shows in-frame clones only, minus some. The sample includes 70,000 to 100,000 clones, 80% to 95% seen only once; the top ten take 6.5%. This sequence was found in a human donor in good health. The J gene is TRBJ2-7, the V gene TRBV6-5; 7 nucleotides line up with TRBD1. Sequenced material: CD8+ T cells sorted from blood. The DNA of the CDR3 is TGTGCCAGCAGCACGGGACAGTTGAGTGAGCAGTACTTC. Translating it yields CASSTGQLSEQYF.